This entry lists 32 T cell receptor beta chains sequenced from one sample in a study of shared clonotypes between healthy human individuals (dated by TCRdb to 2020 to 2022). Libraries came from the immunoSEQ multiplex PCR assay. TCRdb took over this immuneACCESS table, retaining in-frame rearrangements with V and J assigned. Such tables are incomplete; in checked studies, under half of the missing clones stem from an unresolved V gene, and the remainder is unexplained. The table for this sample lists about 1.9 million clones; about 94% of them were counted only once. Approximately 1.6% of the sample comes from the top ten. CD8 naive samples were CD45RO-negative cells positively selected for CCR7, giving a CD45RA+CCR7+ population that excluded TemRA cells. Sequences were obtained from naive CD8+ T cells from PBMCs. The intended sense of this specimen's cell subset or site label: CD45RA+CCR7+. The receptors come from a man younger than 30 in good health. Some clones in this sample may be carry-over from other donors' samples.

With respect to this clone: Additional DNA sequences in this sample encode the identical CDR3. The rearrangement links TRBV28 to TRBJ2-5, with 8 bases aligning to TRBD1. This CDR3 region has 14 residues. The ends lost 5 bases at V and 5 bases at J; junction bases unmatched: 7. From germline, CDR1 is MDHEN and CDR2 SYDVKM. CDR3 bases: TGTGCCAGCAGTCCCCAGGGGGCGCGGGAGACCCAGTACTTC. It translates to CASSPQGARETQYF. The complete variable domain, with remaining parts taken from reference TRBV28 and TRBJ2-5, reads DVKVTQSSRYLVKRTGEKVFLECVQDMDHENMFWYRQDPGLGLRLIYFSYDVKMKEKGDIPEGYSVSREKKERFSLILESASTNQTSMYLCASSPQGARETQYFGPGTRLLVL.

The sample holds one count of this clone. The chain has TRBV6-1 and TRBJ1-3, with D tentatively TRBD1 (6 bases). Germline V gene sequence: CDR1 MNHNS, CDR2 SASEGT. The CDR3 extends over 13 amino acids. V was clipped by 9 bases and J by 4 bases, with 13 bases between them. The CDR3 loop reads CASRGTAGNTIYF. CDR3 coding DNA: TGTGCCAGTAGGGGGACGGCGGGAAACACCATATATTTT.

This chain joins TRBV28 and TRBJ1-5, with TRBD1 matching 7 bases. The germline CDR1 and CDR2 sequences are MDHEN and SYDVKM. J was trimmed by 7 bases and V by 6 bases; bases with no gene match: 12. The CDR3 has 15 amino acids. The DNA for the CDR3 is TGTGCCAGCAGGGAAAACAGGGGATCGCCCCAGCCCCAGCATTTT. Encoded protein: CASRENRGSPQPQHF.

V usage is TRBV6-5 and J usage is TRBJ2-7; 7 nucleotides agree with TRBD2. V was pared by 5 bases and J by 1 base, with 5 bases of the junction left unmatched. The germline CDR1 and CDR2 sequences are MNHEY and SVGAGI. The length of the CDR3 is 14 residues. CDR3 sequence reads: CASSREEGSYEQYF. The CDR3 DNA sequence: TGTGCCAGCAGTCGGGAGGAGGGGTCCTACGAGCAGTACTTC.

This clone was seen a single time. V usage is TRBV11-2 and J usage is TRBJ2-7; D is unresolved. The CDR3 has 10 amino acids. The V end lost 5 bases, the J end lost 6 bases, and 5 bases lay between the germline ends. Germline CDR1 SGHAT, CDR2 FQNNGV. CDR3 DNA: TGTGCCAGCAGCCAGATCGAGCAGTACTTC. Its protein is CASSQIEQYF.

The chain recombines TRBV6-1 with TRBJ1-2; the D gene is possibly TRBD1 (6 bases). The V gene lost 4 bases and the J gene lost 3 bases, with 21 bases spanning the gap. This CDR3 is built from 17 residues. Germline-derived CDR1 and CDR2 are MNHNS and SASEGT. The CDR3 bases are TGTGCCAGCAGTGGAAGGACAGCCGACTTGGAGGACTATGGCTACACCTTC. This gives the protein CASSGRTADLEDYGYTF.

The V and J genes are TRBV19 and TRBJ2-5; no reliable D call. V dropped 3 bases and J dropped 1 base, with 6 bases sitting between them. The CDR3 is 13 residues long. CDR1 is LNHDA and CDR2 is SQIVND in the germline V gene (reference sequence). The CDR3 DNA reads as TGTGCCAGTAGTATTGTGCTCCAAGAGACCCAGTACTTC. Protein sequence: CASSIVLQETQYF.

On this clone: Other DNA sequences within the sample encode an identical CDR3. The chain has TRBV27 and TRBJ2-7; 7 bases are a match to TRBD1. The CDR3 loop spans 13 amino acids. J gave up 2 bases and V 6 bases, and 4 bases lay outside the gene matches. Germline V lookup: CDR1 MNHEY, CDR2 SMNVEV (reference sequence). CDR3 sequence (DNA): TGTGCCAGCAGCCCTGGGACAGCCTACGAGCAGTACTTC. Its translation: CASSPGTAYEQYF.

The rearrangement uses TRBV29-1 and TRBJ1-3; D remains unclear. V lost 7 bases to trimming and J lost 1 base, with 8 bases between them. The germline V gene encodes CDR1 SQVTM and CDR2 ANQGSEA. This CDR3 region has 12 residues. CDR3 region: CSGAGSGNTIYF. As DNA, the CDR3 is TGCAGCGGTGCGGGGTCTGGAAACACCATATATTTT.

The chain carries TRBV15 and TRBJ1-1; D perhaps matches TRBD1 (5 bases). The CDR3 sequence is 15 residues long. Germline CDR1 reads LNHNV; CDR2 reads YYDKDF (reference sequence). With 0 bases removed from V and 4 bases from J, the gap between germline ends came to 12 bases. CDR3 DNA: TGTGCCACCAGCAGAGATCTGGGGGGAGGCACTGAAGCTTTCTTT. The encoded protein is CATSRDLGGGTEAFF.

The chain joins TRBV5-5 to TRBJ2-1; 8 bases map to TRBD2. After removal of 7 bases from V and 8 bases from J, the junction contained 11 bases not matched to a gene. CDR3 length: 14 residues. Germline CDR1 and CDR2: SGHKS and YYEKEE (reference sequence). CDR3 bases: TGTGCCAGCGGAACTAGCGGACTCGAGGATGAGCAGTTCTTC. This sequence encodes CASGTSGLEDEQFF.

The chain uses TRBV29-1 and TRBJ2-3; TRBD2 might be the D (6 bases). The CDR3 totals 13 residues. Germline V CDR1 and CDR2: SQVTM, ANQGSEA. Trimming pared 6 bases from V and 3 bases from J, leaving 13 bases between. Written as DNA, the CDR3 is TGCAGCGTGGGTAGTCGGGGGACAGATACGCAGTATTTT. Its protein product is CSVGSRGTDTQYF.

The CDR3 here is CASTPIGLASTDTQYF. In nucleotides, the CDR3 is TGTGCCAGCACCCCGATCGGACTAGCAAGCACAGATACGCAGTATTTT. The V call is TRBV27, the J call TRBJ2-3; 8 nucleotides agree with TRBD2. The CDR3 has 16 residues. CDR1 and CDR2 from the germline V gene are MNHEY and SMNVEV (reference sequence). V lost 7 bases, J lost 0 bases, and 9 bases stayed unmatched.

The chain carries TRBV25-1 and TRBJ2-5, with a possible D match to TRBD1 (5 bases). The ends were cut back, 3 bases at V and 5 bases at J, with 13 bases in the middle. Per the germline V gene, CDR1 is MGHDK and CDR2 is SYGVNS. CDR3 length equals 14 residues. The CDR3 nucleotides read TGTGCCAGCAGTGACCAGGGTACTTGGGAGACCCAGTACTTC. Amino acid sequence: CASSDQGTWETQYF.

The rearrangement joins TRBV29-1 to TRBJ2-1, with 9 bases aligning to TRBD1. CDR1 is SQVTM, CDR2 ANQGSEA, per germline. This CDR3 contains 16 residues. With V trimmed by 0 bases and J by 6 bases, 9 bases remained unmatched. The CDR3 DNA sequence: TGCAGCGTTGAAGATCTGTGGACAGGGGAGACCAATGAGCAGTTCTTC. Translation: CSVEDLWTGETNEQFF.

The chain carries TRBV27 and TRBJ2-7; the D gene is possibly TRBD2 (6 bases). V lost 3 bases and J lost 4, with 13 bases in between. This CDR3 has 14 amino acids. Per the germline V gene, CDR1 is MNHEY and CDR2 is SMNVEV (reference sequence). The CDR3 sequence is CASSFASAKYEQYF. The CDR3 DNA is TGTGCCAGCAGTTTCGCTAGCGCCAAGTACGAGCAGTACTTC.

This chain links TRBV28 with TRBJ2-2; no clear D. The V and J ends lost 6 bases and 1 base respectively, with 9 bases between them. The CDR3 has 14 residues. In germline, CDR1 is MDHEN, CDR2 SYDVKM. The CDR3 bases are TGTGCCAGCAGAATAGTTGAGAACACCGGGGAGCTGTTTTTT. This translates into CASRIVENTGELFF.

V usage is TRBV4-3 and J usage is TRBJ2-7; 13 bases are shared with TRBD2. CDR1 and CDR2 from the germline V gene are LGHNA and YSLEER. This CDR3 contains 18 residues. Trimming cost V 0 bases and J 0 bases; bases outside gene matches: 5. In nucleotides, the CDR3 is TGCGCCAGCAGCCAAGATTGGGGACTAGCGGGGTCCTCCTACGAGCAGTACTTC. It codes for CASSQDWGLAGSSYEQYF.

The chain employs TRBV28 and TRBJ2-1; D may be TRBD1 or TRBD2 (5 bases each). CDR3 length equals 16 residues. The V and J ends lost 10 bases and 4 bases respectively, with 23 bases between them. Looked up from germline, CDR1 is MDHEN and CDR2 is SYDVKM. The CDR3 region has the DNA TGTGCCACCTACCAGGACGGGGCCTTTATTTACAATGAGCAGTTCTTC. This encodes CATYQDGAFIYNEQFF.

The V call is TRBV4-2, the J call TRBJ2-7, with 8 bases lining up with TRBD2. V lost 4 bases and J lost 1; bases outside the gene matches: 9. Per germline, CDR1 LGHNA and CDR2 YNFKEQ. The CDR3 length is 16 residues. Here the CDR3 DNA reads TGTGCCAGCAGCCTCCTTAGCGGGAAGGCGTCCTACGAGCAGTACTTC. Its protein product is CASSLLSGKASYEQYF.

The J gene is TRBJ2-3, the V gene TRBV5-6; TRBD1 is a possible D gene (6 bases). The CDR3 has 12 amino acids. From germline, CDR1 is SGHDT and CDR2 YYEEEE. Trimming took off 4 bases at V and 9 bases at J, with 12 bases between the two ends. CDR3 nucleotide sequence: TGTGCCAGCAGCGCCACAGGGTACACGCAGTATTTT. It is translated as CASSATGYTQYF.

The chain uses TRBV19 and TRBJ1-1; possibly TRBD1 for D (5 bases). This CDR3 has 15 amino acids. CDR1 and CDR2 (germline): LNHDA, SQIVND (reference sequence). V shed 6 bases and J shed 3 bases, with 17 bases lying between them. The CDR3 region is CASSIAGGLHTEAFF. In nucleotides, the CDR3 is TGTGCCAGTAGCATTGCTGGGGGACTCCACACTGAAGCTTTCTTT.

Concerning this clone: The sample holds other DNA sequences that translate to the same CDR3. The rearrangement links TRBV27 to TRBJ2-7; 9 bases align to TRBD2. CDR1 is MNHEY and CDR2 is SMNVEV in the germline V gene (reference sequence). V shed 6 bases, J shed 0 bases, and the junction held 3 bases outside the gene matches. The CDR3 runs to 14 residues. In DNA, the CDR3 is TGTGCCAGCAGCCCGCGGGGGGGCTCCTACGAGCAGTACTTC. It specifies CASSPRGGSYEQYF.

This chain uses TRBV7-8 with TRBJ1-5; D ambiguous. This CDR3 is built from 12 residues. V was shortened by 2 bases and J by 6 bases, with 5 bases between the two germline ends. Germline lookup yields CDR1 SGHVS and CDR2 FQNEAQ. The CDR3 DNA is TGTGCCAGCAGCTTACGGGGTCAGCCCCAGCATTTT. It encodes CASSLRGQPQHF.

This CDR3 reads CASSYDGSNYEQYF. CDR3 in DNA: TGTGCCAGCAGTTACGACGGGAGTAACTACGAGCAGTACTTC. This sequence joins TRBV6-6 and TRBJ2-7; tentatively, D is TRBD2 (6 bases). The CDR3 has 14 residues. The V and J ends lost 2 bases and 3 bases respectively, with 11 bases between them. Germline-derived CDR1 and CDR2 are MNHNY and SVGAGI (reference sequence).

This chain connects TRBV19 to TRBJ2-7; 9 nucleotides agree with TRBD2. Trimming at V came to 3 bases and at J to 2 bases, leaving 8 bases not matched to a gene. The CDR3 contains 16 residues. Germline values: CDR1 LNHDA, CDR2 SQIVND (reference sequence). CDR3 residues: CASSMSVASGTYEQYF. CDR3 DNA sequence: TGTGCCAGTAGTATGAGTGTGGCTAGCGGGACCTACGAGCAGTACTTC.

The gene calls are TRBV5-4 and TRBJ2-7; TRBD2 matches at 8 bases. The CDR3 spans 15 residues. The V gene's germline CDR1 is SGHNT and CDR2 YYREEE (reference sequence). The J segment lost 1 base and the V segment lost 4 bases, leaving 7 bases of the junction unmatched. As DNA, the CDR3 is TGTGCCAGCAGCCCGGGACTAGAGGCTTCCTACGAGCAGTACTTC. Its translation: CASSPGLEASYEQYF.

This clone was recorded a few times. The chain is built from TRBV4-2 and TRBJ1-1; 7 nucleotides agree with TRBD1. The CDR3 has 14 residues. The germline V gene has CDR1 LGHNA and CDR2 YNFKEQ. V shed 3 bases and J 5 bases; nucleotides not matched to a gene: 6. The CDR3 reads CASSHLEGATEAFF. The CDR3 DNA reads TGTGCCAGCAGCCACCTAGAGGGGGCTACTGAAGCTTTCTTT.

This chain links TRBV28 with TRBJ1-3; no reliable D call. Germline V gives CDR1 MDHEN, CDR2 SYDVKM. This CDR3 contains 18 residues. Deletions cut 0 bases from V and 0 bases from J, with 15 bases between. CDR3 sequence reads: CASSLWVQTLSSGNTIYF. Written as DNA, the CDR3 is TGTGCCAGCAGTTTATGGGTACAGACGCTCAGCTCTGGAAACACCATATATTTT.

The rearrangement uses TRBV27 and TRBJ2-7; 9 bases align to TRBD1. V gave up 10 bases and J gave up 3 bases; unmatched junction bases: 10. The germline gives CDR1 MNHEY, CDR2 SMNVEV (reference sequence). The CDR3 is 14 amino acids. CDR3 residues: CATSLGQGGYEQYF. CDR3 nucleotides: TGTGCCACCTCGTTGGGACAGGGCGGCTACGAGCAGTACTTC.

Regarding this clone: An end of the junction differs from the germline gene, which may be a read error. The chain employs TRBV5-1 and TRBJ2-7, with D unclear. Germline V gene data show CDR1 as SGHRS and CDR2 as YFSETQ. The CDR3 is made up of 12 amino acids. The CDR3 bases are TGCGCCAGCGGCTTGGGTCTGGGCGAGCAGTACTTC. As protein: CASGLGLGEQYF.

This clone has a handful of counts. V is TRBV29-1 and J is TRBJ1-1, with D unresolved. CDR1 and CDR2 from the germline V gene are SQVTM and ANQGSEA. With 1 base removed from V and 2 bases from J, the gap between germline ends came to 5 bases. The CDR3 covers 12 residues. CDR3 DNA: TGCAGCGTTGAAGTTTTCAACACTGAAGCTTTCTTT. It yields the protein CSVEVFNTEAFF. Together with reference TRBV29-1 and TRBJ1-1, the CDR3 gives the full variable domain: SAVISQKPSRDICQRGTSLTIQCQVDSQVTMMFWYRQQPGQSLTLIATANQGSEATYESGFVIDKFPISRPNLTFSTLTVSNMSPEDSSIYLCSVEVFNTEAFFGQGTRLTVV.